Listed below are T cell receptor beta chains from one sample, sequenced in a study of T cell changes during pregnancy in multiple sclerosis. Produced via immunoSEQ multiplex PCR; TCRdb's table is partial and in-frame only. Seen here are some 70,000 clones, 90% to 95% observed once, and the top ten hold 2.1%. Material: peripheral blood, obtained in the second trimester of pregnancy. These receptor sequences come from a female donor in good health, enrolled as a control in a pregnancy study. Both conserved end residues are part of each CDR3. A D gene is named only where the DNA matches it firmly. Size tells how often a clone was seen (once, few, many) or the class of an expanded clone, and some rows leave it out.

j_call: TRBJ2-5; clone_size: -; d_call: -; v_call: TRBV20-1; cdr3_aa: CSARREETQYF; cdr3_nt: TGCAGTGCTAGGAGGGAAGAGACCCAGTACTTC
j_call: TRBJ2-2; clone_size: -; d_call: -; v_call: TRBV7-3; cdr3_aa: CASSLSGSNTGELFF; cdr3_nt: TGTGCCAGCAGCTTATCAGGGTCGAACACCGGGGAGCTGTTTTTT
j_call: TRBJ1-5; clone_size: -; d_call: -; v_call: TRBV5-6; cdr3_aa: CASSLRPSWRGRSNQPQHF; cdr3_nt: TGTGCCAGCAGCTTGCGCCCCTCTTGGAGGGGAAGGAGCAATCAGCCCCAGCATTTT
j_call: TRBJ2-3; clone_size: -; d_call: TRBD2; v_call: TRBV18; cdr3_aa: CASSPPTSVGDTQYF; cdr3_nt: TGTGCCAGCTCACCACCGACTAGCGTTGGCGATACGCAGTATTTT
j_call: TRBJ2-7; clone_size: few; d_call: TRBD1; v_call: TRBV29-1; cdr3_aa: CSVVSGQGYEQYF; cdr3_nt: TGCAGCGTTGTATCAGGACAGGGCTACGAGCAGTACTTC
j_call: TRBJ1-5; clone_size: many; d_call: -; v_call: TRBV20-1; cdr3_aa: CSASRGQPQHF; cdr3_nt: TGCAGTGCTAGTCGAGGTCAGCCCCAGCATTTT
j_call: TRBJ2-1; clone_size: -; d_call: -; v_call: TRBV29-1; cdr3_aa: CSVREFKQFF; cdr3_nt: TGCAGCGTCAGGGAATTCAAGCAGTTCTTC
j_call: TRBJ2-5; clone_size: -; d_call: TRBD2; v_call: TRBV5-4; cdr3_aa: CASSLVPSGGRRETQYF; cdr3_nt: TGTGCCAGCAGCTTGGTTCCTAGCGGGGGGAGAAGGGAGACCCAGTACTTC
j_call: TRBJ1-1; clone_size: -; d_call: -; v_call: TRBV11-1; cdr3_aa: CASSRLRGVAEAFF; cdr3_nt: TGTGCCAGCAGCCGCCTCCGGGGGGTCGCTGAAGCTTTCTTT
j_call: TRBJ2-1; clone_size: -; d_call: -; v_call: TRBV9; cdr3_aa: CASSVRDNEQFF; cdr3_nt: TGTGCCAGCAGCGTACGGGACAATGAGCAGTTCTTC
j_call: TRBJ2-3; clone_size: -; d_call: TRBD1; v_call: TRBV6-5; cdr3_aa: CASSPPGGGGDTQYF; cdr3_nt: TGTGCCAGCAGCCCTCCAGGGGGTGGCGGAGATACGCAGTATTTT
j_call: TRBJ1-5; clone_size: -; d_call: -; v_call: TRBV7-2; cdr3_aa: CASSFSAGFSNQPQHF; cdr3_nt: TGTGCCAGCAGCTTCTCGGCGGGGTTTAGCAATCAGCCCCAGCATTTT
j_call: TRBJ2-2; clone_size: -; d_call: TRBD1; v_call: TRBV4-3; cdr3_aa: CASSQVAGGNTGELFF; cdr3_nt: TGCGCCAGCAGCCAAGTTGCAGGGGGAAACACCGGGGAGCTGTTTTTT
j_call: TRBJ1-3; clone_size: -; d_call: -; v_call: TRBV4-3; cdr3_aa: CASSHLLAGNTIYF; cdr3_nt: TGCGCCAGCAGCCACCTTTTAGCGGGCAACACCATATATTTT
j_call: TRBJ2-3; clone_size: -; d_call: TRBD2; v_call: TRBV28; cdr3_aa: CALGGGELNTDTQYF; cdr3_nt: TGTGCCTTAGGCGGGGGGGAACTGAACACAGATACGCAGTATTTT
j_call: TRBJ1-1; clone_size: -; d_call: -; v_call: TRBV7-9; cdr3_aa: CASSLVGGGANTEAFF; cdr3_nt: TGTGCCAGCAGCTTAGTGGGGGGGGGCGCAAACACTGAAGCTTTCTTT
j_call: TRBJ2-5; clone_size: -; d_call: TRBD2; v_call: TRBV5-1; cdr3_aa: CASSWGLAGGPQETQYF; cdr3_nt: TGCGCCAGCAGCTGGGGACTAGCGGGGGGGCCCCAAGAGACCCAGTACTTC
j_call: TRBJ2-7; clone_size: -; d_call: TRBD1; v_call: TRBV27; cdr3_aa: CASAGAGGPYEQYF; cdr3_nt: TGTGCTTCTGCAGGGGCAGGGGGCCCCTACGAGCAGTACTTC
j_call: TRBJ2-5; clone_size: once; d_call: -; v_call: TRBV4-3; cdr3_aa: CASSQLALGATGTQYF; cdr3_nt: TGCGCCAGCAGCCAACTTGCACTTGGGGCTACAGGGACCCAGTACTTC
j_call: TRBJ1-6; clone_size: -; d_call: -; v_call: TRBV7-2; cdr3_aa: CASRAGIGNSPLHF; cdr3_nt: TGTGCCAGCAGGGCGGGGATAGGTAATTCACCCCTCCACTTT
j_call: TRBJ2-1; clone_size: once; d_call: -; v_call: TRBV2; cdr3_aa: CAISLYNEQFF; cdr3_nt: TGTGCCATCTCACTATACAATGAGCAGTTCTTC
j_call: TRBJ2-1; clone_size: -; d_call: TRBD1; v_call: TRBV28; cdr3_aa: CASITPLGTEYNEQFF; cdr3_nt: TGTGCCAGCATTACCCCCCTCGGGACAGAGTACAATGAGCAGTTCTTC
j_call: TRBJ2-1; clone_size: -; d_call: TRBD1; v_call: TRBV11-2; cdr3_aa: CASSFRRGNEQFF; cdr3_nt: TGTGCCAGCAGCTTCCGCAGGGGGAATGAGCAGTTCTTC
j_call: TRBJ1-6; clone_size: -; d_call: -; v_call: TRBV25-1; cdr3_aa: CASSDRAGSPLHF; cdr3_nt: TGTGCCAGCAGTGACAGGGCGGGATCACCCCTCCACTTT
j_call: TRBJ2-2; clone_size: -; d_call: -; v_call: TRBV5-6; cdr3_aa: CASSSTVSGELFF; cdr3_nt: TGTGCCAGCAGCTCAACAGTGTCCGGGGAGCTGTTTTTT
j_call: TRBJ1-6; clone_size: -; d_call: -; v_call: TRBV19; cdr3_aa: CASSRGTNYYNSPLHF; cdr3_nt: TGTGCCAGTAGCCGCGGCACGAATTATTATAATTCACCCCTCCACTTT
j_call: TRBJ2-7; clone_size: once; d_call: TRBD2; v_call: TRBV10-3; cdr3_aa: CAISGRGTSGGAGEQYF; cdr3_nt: TGTGCCATCAGTGGTCGGGGAACTAGCGGGGGGGCCGGGGAGCAGTACTTC
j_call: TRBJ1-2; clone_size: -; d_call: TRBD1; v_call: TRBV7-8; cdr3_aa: CASSLAVTGLYGYTF; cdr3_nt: TGTGCCAGCAGCTTAGCCGTGACAGGGCTCTATGGCTACACCTTC
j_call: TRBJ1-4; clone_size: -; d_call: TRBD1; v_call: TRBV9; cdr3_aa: CASSVLEDRGRGNEKLFF; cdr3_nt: TGTGCCAGCAGCGTTCTTGAGGACAGGGGGCGCGGTAATGAAAAACTGTTTTTT
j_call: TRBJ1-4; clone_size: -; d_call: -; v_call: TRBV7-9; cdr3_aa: CASSSTDSDNEKLFF; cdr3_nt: TGTGCCAGCAGCTCGACGGACAGCGATAATGAAAAACTGTTTTTT
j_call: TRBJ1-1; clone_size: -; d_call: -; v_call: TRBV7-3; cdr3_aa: CASSLDNGEAFF; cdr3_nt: TGTGCCAGCAGCTTAGATAATGGCGAAGCTTTCTTT
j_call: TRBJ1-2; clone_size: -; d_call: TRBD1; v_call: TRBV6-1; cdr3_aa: CASSERGTGYGYTF; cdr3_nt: TGTGCCAGCAGTGAAAGGGGGACAGGGTATGGCTACACCTTC
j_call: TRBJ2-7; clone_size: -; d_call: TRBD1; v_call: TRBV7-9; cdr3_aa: CASSPRGQASYEQYF; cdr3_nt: TGTGCCAGCAGCCCCCGCGGACAGGCCTCCTACGAGCAGTACTTC
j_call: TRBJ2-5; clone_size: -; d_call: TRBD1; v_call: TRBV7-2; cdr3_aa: CASSSDRVETQYF; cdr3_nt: TGTGCCAGCAGTTCTGACAGGGTAGAGACCCAGTACTTC
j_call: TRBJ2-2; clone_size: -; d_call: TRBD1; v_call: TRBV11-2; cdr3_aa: CASSQGANTGELFF; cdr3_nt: TGTGCCAGCAGCCAGGGGGCGAACACCGGGGAGCTGTTTTTT
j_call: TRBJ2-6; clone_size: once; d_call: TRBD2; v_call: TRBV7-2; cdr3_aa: CASSLAGGSGANVLTF; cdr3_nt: TGTGCCAGCAGCTTAGCCGGGGGGTCTGGGGCCAACGTCCTGACTTTC
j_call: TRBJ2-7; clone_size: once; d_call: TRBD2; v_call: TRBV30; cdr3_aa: CAWQAGGRWIYEQYF; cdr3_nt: TGTGCCTGGCAGGCGGGGGGGCGGTGGATCTACGAGCAGTACTTC
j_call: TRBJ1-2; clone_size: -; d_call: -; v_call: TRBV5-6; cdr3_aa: CASSLAGGQSYGYTF; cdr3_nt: TGTGCCAGCAGCTTGGCCGGGGGGCAGTCCTATGGCTACACCTTC
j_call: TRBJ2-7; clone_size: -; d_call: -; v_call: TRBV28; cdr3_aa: CASSFEGDYEQYF; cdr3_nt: TGTGCCAGCAGTTTTGAGGGGGACTACGAGCAGTACTTC
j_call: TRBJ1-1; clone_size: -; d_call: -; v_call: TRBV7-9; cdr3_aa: CASSFEENTEAFF; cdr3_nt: TGTGCCAGCAGCTTCGAGGAGAACACTGAAGCTTTCTTT